This entry concerns a single T cell receptor beta chain. Trimming left V 6 bases short and J 3 bases short, with 15 bases between. The length of the CDR3 is 13 residues. CDR1 is SQVTM and CDR2 is ANQGSEA in the germline V gene. The data were taken from a study of blood T cell repertoires in COVID-19. At the level of the study: The samples span acute and convalescent COVID-19 from the United States, Italy and Spain. PBMCs, B-cell-depleted T cells, or T cells provided the cDNA or gDNA that made up the material.

Authors' data handling: Using reference gene primer amplification, nucleated cell counts were estimated. Generated by immunoSEQ multiplex PCR, the TCRdb table keeps only in-frame clones and is missing some. V, J and clone size are taken as reported in that table, and D and trimming were inferred from the DNA itself. The sample lists over 300,000 clones; around 82% were seen once. This TCR derives from a woman between 45 and 60 years old with acute or convalescent COVID-19. The chain is built from TRBV29-1 and TRBJ2-7, with D tentatively TRBD1 (5 bases). The sequenced material came from peripheral blood. CDR3 sequence: CSVSREARYEQYF. DNA of the CDR3: TGCAGCGTCTCCAGGGAAGCTCGCTACGAGCAGTACTTC.